The 23 T cell receptor beta chains presented below share a single source sample, sequenced in a study of vaccination and CD4 T cells after COVID-19. Their cognate antigens are unknown. With the Oncomine TCR Beta short-read assay, DNA from cultured CD4+ T cells was sequenced. TCRdb re-derived calls from the PCR reads in MiXCR, one entry per CDR3 protein. The data contain about 3,600 distinct CDR3 sequences, roughly a quarter of them singletons. Treatment reported: roughly 10-day PBMC culture with coronavirus spike peptide pools or control peptides (ViraFEST assay). Collection of the unexposed donor's CD4+ T cells took place before the COVID-19 pandemic (2011-2018). Input material: CD4+ T cells from blood, cultured in vitro. The receptors come from a human donor in good health.

V and J are TRBV9 and TRBJ2-7; no clear D. Germline V gives CDR1 SGDLS, CDR2 YYNGEE. This CDR3 has 14 amino acids. V was trimmed by 0 bases and J by 0 bases, leaving 7 bases between them. The DNA for the CDR3 is TGTGCCAGCAGCGTAGGGGCAGTCTCCTACGAGCAGTACTTC. The encoded protein is CASSVGAVSYEQYF.

The J gene is TRBJ2-3, the V gene TRBV4-3; TRBD2 matches 9 bases. The CDR3 has 16 residues. Unmatched junction bases numbered 7, after V lost 2 bases and J lost 4 bases. Germline values: CDR1 LGHNA, CDR2 YSLEER. The CDR3 nucleotides read TGCGCCAGCAGCCAAAGTGCTAGCGGGGCGTCAGATACGCAGTATTTT. Translating it yields CASSQSASGASDTQYF.

V is TRBV5-1 and J is TRBJ2-1; maybe TRBD2 (6 bases). Trimming shortened V by 2 bases and J by 5 bases, and 14 bases separated the two germline ends. The CDR3 has 15 amino acids. Germline V CDR1 and CDR2: SGHRS, YFSETQ. The CDR3: CASSFSGPTHNEQFF. The DNA for the CDR3 is TGCGCCAGCAGCTTTAGCGGACCGACCCACAATGAGCAGTTCTTC.

By share, this clonotype counts as medium-sized. The chain is built from TRBV7-2 and TRBJ1-5, with D uncertain. The CDR3 length is 13 residues. Germline assignment: CDR1 SGHTA and CDR2 FQGNSA. Between the trimmed V and J ends, which lost 5 bases and 5 bases, there was a span of 10 bases. This CDR3 is CASSDTRDQPQHF. The CDR3 DNA reads as TGTGCCAGCAGCGATACAAGGGATCAGCCCCAGCATTTT.

By share, this clonotype ranks as large (0.1 to 1%). V and J are TRBV6-1 and TRBJ1-2; 8 nucleotides align to TRBD1. Germline CDR1 MNHNS, CDR2 SASEGT. The CDR3 has 12 residues. V shed 5 bases, J shed 7 bases, and the junction held 3 bases outside the gene matches. The DNA of the CDR3 is TGTGCCAGCAGTCCGACAGGGGCTGGCTACACCTTC. Translating gives CASSPTGAGYTF.

This chain connects TRBV5-4 to TRBJ2-1, with D unresolved. Trimming shortened V by 0 bases and J by 6 bases, and 13 bases separated the two germline ends. This CDR3 contains 15 residues. Per the germline V gene, CDR1 is SGHNT and CDR2 is YYREEE (reference sequence). In DNA form, the CDR3 reads TGTGCCAGCAGCTTGGAGGCGTCCGTAGCCAATGAGCAGTTCTTC. This gives the protein CASSLEASVANEQFF.

This clonotype was observed a few times. V is TRBV5-6 and J is TRBJ1-2; the D is unclear. The germline V gene has CDR1 SGHDT and CDR2 YYEEEE. The CDR3 is 15 amino acids. Trimming removed 1 base from V and 0 bases from J, with 10 bases in between. The CDR3: CASSLKGRPNYGYTF. Written as DNA, the CDR3 is TGTGCCAGCAGCTTGAAGGGCAGGCCTAACTATGGCTACACCTTC.

This chain links TRBV3-1 with TRBJ2-3; D is uncertain. This CDR3 comprises 12 residues. V was pared by 5 bases and J by 5 bases, with 8 bases between. Germline assignment: CDR1 LGHDT and CDR2 YNNKEL (reference sequence). This chain's CDR3 is CASSSGLDTQYF. The DNA for the CDR3 is TGTGCCAGCAGCTCCGGATTAGATACGCAGTATTTT.

This rearrangement joins TRBV5-8 to TRBJ2-1, with no clear D. Trimming cost V 1 base and J 10 bases, with 9 bases left between them. Germline-derived CDR1 and CDR2 are SGHTS and YDEGEE. The CDR3 runs to 12 residues. Here the CDR3 DNA reads TGTGCCAGCAGCTTGCGTCTTAAAGAGCAGTTCTTC. Its translation is CASSLRLKEQFF.

The chain joins TRBV5-1 to TRBJ2-7; D is possibly TRBD1 (5 bases). V dropped 4 bases and J dropped 0 bases, with 14 bases sitting between them. The length of the CDR3 is 15 residues. The V gene's germline CDR1 is SGHRS and CDR2 YFSETQ. The CDR3 spells CASSVGQVPSYEQYF. The CDR3 DNA is TGCGCCAGCAGCGTGGGGCAGGTCCCCTCCTACGAGCAGTACTTC.

The V and J genes are TRBV19 and TRBJ2-3; 10 bases agree with TRBD2. V shed 8 bases, J shed 2 bases, and the junction held 7 bases outside the gene matches. CDR3 length: 15 residues. The germline gives CDR1 LNHDA, CDR2 SQIVND (reference sequence). The CDR3 protein is CASHHSGGFTDTQYF. Here the CDR3 DNA reads TGTGCCAGTCACCATAGCGGGGGGTTCACAGATACGCAGTATTTT.

In this sample, this clonotype turned up a few times. V usage is TRBV27 and J usage is TRBJ1-3; D is unresolved. The germline V gene encodes CDR1 MNHEY and CDR2 SMNVEV (reference sequence). The CDR3 has 15 residues. Trimming left V 0 bases short and J 7 bases short, with 13 bases between. The CDR3 sequence is CASSLSRGEWNTIYF. The CDR3 DNA sequence: TGTGCCAGCAGTTTATCTCGTGGGGAATGGAACACCATATATTTT.

In its sample, this clonotype was seen a few times. CDR3 region: CASSSTRGGNTIYF. The CDR3 region has the DNA TGTGCCAGCAGCTCCACCCGAGGGGGAAACACCATATATTTT. The J gene is TRBJ1-3, the V gene TRBV11-2; the D is unclear. Deletions cut 4 bases from V and 4 bases from J, with 11 bases between. The CDR3 has 14 residues. CDR1 is SGHAT and CDR2 is FQNNGV in the germline V gene.

V is TRBV2 and J is TRBJ1-1, with TRBD1 as a possible D gene (6 bases). Germline CDR1 and CDR2: SNHLY and FYNNEI. The length of the CDR3 is 13 residues. The V and J ends lost 7 bases and 3 bases respectively, with 12 bases between them. The CDR3 spells CASMAGADTEAFF. The CDR3 DNA follows: TGTGCCAGCATGGCGGGGGCGGACACTGAAGCTTTCTTT.

This clonotype counts as medium-sized. CDR3 sequence (DNA): TGCAGTGCTAGACGGTTAGATAATTCACCCCTCCACTTT. It yields the protein CSARRLDNSPLHF. The chain carries TRBV20-1 and TRBJ1-6; D gene ambiguous. The ends were cut back, 2 bases at V and 5 bases at J, with 7 bases in the middle. Per the germline V gene, CDR1 is DFQATT and CDR2 is SNEGSKA (reference sequence). CDR3 length: 13 amino acids.

The chain has TRBV29-1 and TRBJ2-5, with 7 bases identical to TRBD2. Germline lookup yields CDR1 SQVTM and CDR2 ANQGSEA. J gave up 6 bases and V 3 bases, and 10 bases lay outside the gene matches. This CDR3 has 14 residues. The CDR3 nucleotides are TGCAGCGTTGATGGGGGGAGGGCATCCCAGACCCAGTACTTC. As protein: CSVDGGRASQTQYF.

The chain couples TRBV20-1 to TRBJ1-1, with D possibly being TRBD1 (6 bases). Per germline, CDR1 DFQATT and CDR2 SNEGSKA (reference sequence). CDR3 length equals 11 residues. The DNA for the CDR3 is TGCCGGGAGGGGGGGAACACTGAAGCTTTCTTT. As protein: CREGGNTEAFF.

The rearrangement uses TRBV21-1 and TRBJ2-7; no check of the table's D call, TRBD2, against the DNA was made. TRBV21-1 corresponds to a pseudogene. This CDR3 has 18 residues. In DNA form, the CDR3 reads TGTGCCAGCAGCAAAGGGGATAGACTAGCGGAAAGCTCCTACGAGCAGTACTTC. It yields the protein CASSKGDRLAESSYEQYF.

This clonotype came up once. This chain joins TRBV20-1 and TRBJ2-1; 11 bases are shared with TRBD2. V lost 5 bases, J lost 11 bases, and 11 bases stayed unmatched. Germline assignment: CDR1 DFQATT and CDR2 SNEGSKA (reference sequence). The CDR3 length is 14 residues. CDR3 amino acids: CSARSGGGRNKQFF. In DNA form, the CDR3 reads TGCAGTGCTCGTAGCGGGGGGGGGAGGAATAAGCAGTTCTTC.

This clonotype came up a few times. V gene TRBV18 combines with J gene TRBJ2-7, with TRBD1 identical over 9 bases. This CDR3 is 15 amino acids long. In germline, CDR1 is KGHSH, CDR2 LQKENI. V shed 6 bases, J shed 1 base, and the junction held 7 bases outside the gene matches. As DNA, the CDR3 is TGTGCCAGCTCTATCTCCGGGACAGGGTCCTACGAGCAGTACTTC. Amino acids: CASSISGTGSYEQYF. Full variable domain (outside the CDR3, taken from reference TRBV18 and TRBJ2-7): NAGVMQNPRHLVRRRGQEARLRCSPMKGHSHVYWYRQLPEEGLKFMVYLQKENIIDESGMPKERFSAEFPKEGPSILRIQQVVRGDSAAYFCASSISGTGSYEQYFGPGTRLTVT.

This clonotype appeared a few times. The chain is built from TRBV7-9 and TRBJ2-5; weak D call: TRBD1 (6 bases). Trimming removed 6 bases at V and 1 base at J, with 12 bases between. Germline CDR1 reads SEHNR; CDR2 reads FQNEAQ (reference sequence). The length of the CDR3 is 14 residues. CDR3 coding DNA: TGTGCCAGCAGATCTACAGGGCCCCAAGAGACCCAGTACTTC. The encoded protein is CASRSTGPQETQYF.

The rearrangement uses TRBV2 and TRBJ1-1, with TRBD1 identical over 10 bases. Trimming cost V 6 bases and J 5 bases; bases outside gene matches: 9. This CDR3 contains 15 residues. Per the germline V gene, CDR1 is SNHLY and CDR2 is FYNNEI. As DNA, the CDR3 is TGTGCCAGCAGCCCCGGGACAGGGGTGGGAACTGAAGCTTTCTTT. Its translation: CASSPGTGVGTEAFF.

A few counts support this clonotype. The V and J genes are TRBV7-3 and TRBJ1-2; D remains unclear. V lost 0 bases and J 3 bases, leaving 11 bases between the germline ends. Germline assignment: CDR1 SGHTA and CDR2 FQGTGA. This CDR3 comprises 15 residues. The CDR3 DNA reads as TGTGCCAGCAGCTTAACTGGGTACAGAGACTATGGCTACACCTTC. Protein: CASSLTGYRDYGYTF. Full variable domain (remainder filled in from reference TRBV7-3 and TRBJ1-2): GAGVSQTPSNKVTEKGKYVELRCDPISGHTALYWYRQSLGQGPEFLIYFQGTGAADDSGLPNDRFFAVRPEGSVSTLKIQRTERGDSAVYLCASSLTGYRDYGYTFGSGTRLTVV.